This TCR beta chain was captured by sequencing in a study of response to subunit inactivated influenza vaccine. Study findings and constraints: With each seasonal influenza vaccination, the authors suggested, few new T cells are recruited.

TCRdb reanalysed the RT-PCR reads using MiXCR and keeps one entry per CDR3 protein. Here the sample spans about 830,000 distinct CDR3 sequences, under 20% being singletons. Germline V CDR1 and CDR2: LGHDT, YNNKEL (reference sequence). The V end was cut by 2 bases, the J end by 5 bases, with 16 bases between. This CDR3 comprises 16 residues. On this clonotype: The target antigen is unknown.

The clonotype comes from a man over 45 who received an inactivated influenza vaccine. V is TRBV3-1 and J is TRBJ2-1, with D tentatively TRBD1 (5 bases). The source was PBMCs from blood, collected about 5 days after vaccination. CDR3 in DNA: TGTGCCAGCAGCCAAACTACAGGAATCGCCAACAATGAGCAGTTCTTC. It is translated as CASSQTTGIANNEQFF.